Below are 26 T cell receptor beta chains sequenced from a single sample in a study of T cell clusters in autoimmune cytopenias. About 39,000 genome equivalents of blood DNA were amplified for TRB. Multiplex touch-down PCR amplified TRB using TRB-A and TRB-B pools in one tube. No DNA is given; TCRdb re-called the multiplex PCR reads and lists each CDR3 protein once. This sample's clone table lists several thousand distinct CDR3 sequences. Sequenced sample: peripheral blood. These receptors were obtained from a human donor with an autoimmune cytopenia or autoimmune hepatitis (not recorded which).

V and J are TRBV4-2 and TRBJ2-7; there is no DNA to check the TCRdb D call of TRBD1. The CDR3 totals 14 residues. Germline assignment: CDR1 LGHNA and CDR2 YNFKEQ. CDR3 sequence: CASSHPTDPDEQYF.

The chain combines TRBV5-1 with TRBJ1-2; the D call from TCRdb, TRBD1, cannot be confirmed without DNA. Germline V gene lookup returns CDR1 SGHRS and CDR2 YFSETQ. The CDR3 covers 16 residues. The CDR3 protein is CASSTPPRTGSGRYTF.

The chain recombines TRBV6-5 with TRBJ2-2; TCRdb's D call of TRBD2 is untestable without DNA. CDR1 is MNHEY and CDR2 is SVGAGI in the germline V gene. This CDR3 is 14 amino acids long. The CDR3 sequence is CASKTSGYTGELFF.

V usage is TRBV27 and J usage is TRBJ1-2; with no DNA, the TCRdb D assignment of TRBD1 cannot be verified. The germline V gene encodes CDR1 MNHEY and CDR2 SMNVEV (reference sequence). The CDR3 extends over 13 amino acids. The CDR3 loop reads CASSASLAGGYTF.

The chain employs TRBV27 and TRBJ2-3; TCRdb reports TRBD1, a call that lacks DNA to check it against. The CDR3 consists of 14 residues. Per the germline V gene, CDR1 is MNHEY and CDR2 is SMNVEV (reference sequence). The CDR3 spells CASSGDTGEDTQYF.

V usage is TRBV6-5 and J usage is TRBJ1-1; TCRdb's D call, TRBD1, is unchecked because there is no DNA. The CDR3 is made up of 13 amino acids. Germline V gene data show CDR1 as MNHEY and CDR2 as SVGAGI. CDR3 protein: CASSYSGGTEAFF.

J is TRBJ1-4 and V is TRBV5-1; as DNA is missing, the TRBD1 call by TCRdb cannot be tested. Per germline, CDR1 SGHRS and CDR2 YFSETQ. This CDR3 is 13 amino acids long. CDR3: CASRRGSNEKLFF.

Measured by frequency, this clonotype is medium-sized. CDR3 amino acids: CASSGTSGYNEQFF. The chain carries TRBV27 and TRBJ2-1; TCRdb indicates TRBD2, and absent DNA this call remains unverified. Germline assignment: CDR1 MNHEY and CDR2 SMNVEV (reference sequence). The length of the CDR3 is 14 residues.

This clonotype is deemed medium-sized by its frequency. The V call is TRBV18, the J call TRBJ2-2. The CDR3 covers 15 residues. Germline lookup yields CDR1 KGHSH and CDR2 LQKENI. The CDR3: CASSPRALGTGELFF.

According to its frequency, this clonotype is medium-sized. The rearrangement links TRBV19 to TRBJ1-4; TCRdb lists TRBD1, though no DNA is available to test this call. The CDR3 spans 15 residues. CDR1 is LNHDA and CDR2 is SQIVND in the germline V gene (reference sequence). CDR3 sequence: CASSPTGGSSEKLFF.

The V call is TRBV19, the J call TRBJ2-7; TCRdb's D gene call, TRBD1, goes unchecked for lack of DNA. The germline gives CDR1 LNHDA, CDR2 SQIVND (reference sequence). The CDR3 spans 15 residues. This CDR3 reads CASSIGPGGPYEQYF.

This chain uses TRBV6-2 or TRBV6-3 with TRBJ2-2; TCRdb selects TRBD1, and the lack of DNA leaves this call unchecked. The CDR3 is made up of 14 amino acids. Germline values: CDR1 MNHEY, CDR2 SVGEGT. The CDR3 region is CASSDQGFTGELFF.

This clonotype is deemed medium-sized by its frequency. The chain couples TRBV19 to TRBJ2-5; TCRdb picks TRBD1, but there is no DNA to check that call. The CDR3 has 13 amino acids. CDR1 and CDR2 (germline): LNHDA, SQIVND (reference sequence). The CDR3 sequence: CASSTGVGATQYF.

This clonotype is classed as medium-sized by frequency. The rearrangement links TRBV7-6 to TRBJ2-2; the D call from TCRdb, TRBD1, cannot be confirmed without DNA. The CDR3 has 15 amino acids. The germline gives CDR1 SGHVS, CDR2 FNYEAQ. This CDR3 reads CASSLRQGAAGELFF.

Considering frequency, this clonotype is medium-sized. J is TRBJ2-1 and V is TRBV12-3 or TRBV12-4; the TCRdb call, TRBD2, lacks DNA for checking. CDR3 size: 16 residues. Here the CDR3 reads CASSPRTSGRAHEQFF.

Judged by frequency, this clonotype is medium-sized. This sequence joins TRBV19 and TRBJ1-6. The germline gives CDR1 LNHDA, CDR2 SQIVND (reference sequence). The CDR3 contains 15 residues. CDR3 sequence: CASSIQTALNSPLHF.

This clonotype is called medium-sized (0.01 to 0.1%) based on its frequency. This chain joins TRBV18 and TRBJ1-1. The germline gives CDR1 KGHSH, CDR2 LQKENI. The CDR3 contains 14 residues. CDR3 protein: CASSITSGNTEAFF.

This clonotype is medium-sized by frequency. The chain couples TRBV6-5 to TRBJ1-5; the D gene TCRdb calls, TRBD1, cannot be checked with no DNA. The CDR3 consists of 16 residues. Germline V gene data show CDR1 as MNHEY and CDR2 as SVGAGI. The CDR3 is CASSYLGQAGGQPQHF.

This chain uses TRBV5-4 with TRBJ2-7; TCRdb outputs TRBD1, but without DNA this stays unchecked. In germline, CDR1 is SGHNT, CDR2 YYREEE (reference sequence). CDR3 size: 15 residues. CDR3 amino acids: CASSSAGVGHYEQYF.

Judged by frequency, this clonotype is medium-sized. V is TRBV11-1 and J is TRBJ1-1; TCRdb's D call of TRBD1 is untestable without DNA. This CDR3 has 14 amino acids. CDR1 SGHAT and CDR2 FQDESV come from the germline V gene (reference sequence). CDR3 sequence: CASSPRAAATEAFF.

The V gene is TRBV18, the J gene TRBJ2-3; TCRdb gives TRBD1 as the D gene, but with no DNA this cannot be confirmed. The CDR3 covers 16 residues. Looked up from germline, CDR1 is KGHSH and CDR2 is LQKENI. This CDR3 reads CATRPQGGAYTDTQYF.

Considering frequency, this clonotype is medium-sized. The chain combines TRBV13 with TRBJ2-7; no DNA is available, so the TRBD2 call from TCRdb remains unchecked. Germline values: CDR1 PRHDT, CDR2 FYEKMQ (reference sequence). The CDR3 consists of 15 residues. This chain's CDR3 is CASSDRLAASYEQYF. Drawing the rest from reference TRBV13 and TRBJ2-7, the complete variable domain is AAGVIQSPRHLIKEKRETATLKCYPIPRHDTVYWYQQGPGQDPQFLISFYEKMQSDKGSIPDRFSAQQFSDYHSELNMSSLELGDSALYFCASSDRLAASYEQYFGPGTRLTVT.

The chain employs TRBV30 and TRBJ2-7; TCRdb's D call, TRBD1, is unchecked because there is no DNA. The CDR3 is 14 residues long. Germline V gene lookup returns CDR1 GTSNPN and CDR2 SVGIG (reference sequence). CDR3 sequence reads: CAWSVPPGGYEQYF.

This clonotype shows up as medium-sized by frequency. CDR3 loop: CASSIGPKGANTGELFF. The V call is TRBV19, the J call TRBJ2-2; TCRdb gives TRBD2 as the D gene, but with no DNA this cannot be confirmed. Germline lookup yields CDR1 LNHDA and CDR2 SQIVND (reference sequence). This CDR3 comprises 17 residues.

The rearrangement uses TRBV27 and TRBJ1-2. The CDR3 contains 13 residues. CDR1 and CDR2 from the germline V gene are MNHEY and SMNVEV (reference sequence). The CDR3 spells CASSLGGIHGYTF.

Judged by frequency, this clonotype is medium-sized. The rearrangement links TRBV29-1 to TRBJ2-7; TCRdb lists TRBD2, though no DNA is available to test this call. The CDR3 is 14 amino acids. Germline V lookup: CDR1 SQVTM, CDR2 ANQGSEA. The chain's CDR3 is CSVRLAGAPTTQYF.